This T cell receptor beta chain was identified during a study of identical twins' blood T cells. Overall study context: Approximately twelve libraries, six alpha and six beta, gave 45 million to 50 million reads.

Likely shared infections and vaccines: all three twin pairs were reared together. Each TCR cDNA library carried sample-specific barcodes on both ends. TCRdb re-analysed the 5' RACE reads in MiXCR, keeping a single row per CDR3 protein. The sample gives 350,000 to 400,000 distinct CDR3 sequences, approximately 30% of which show up once; about 6% is in the top ten. Study findings and constraints: Shared environment remains a possible cause of twin similarity.

The length of the CDR3 is 16 residues. Germline lookup yields CDR1 SGHAT and CDR2 FQNNGV. This clonotype was observed a handful of times. The antigen remains unidentified. A junction end diverges from the germline sequence, so it may reflect a read error. This receptor was identified in a woman between 18 and 50 years old in good health. The rearrangement joins TRBV11-2 to TRBJ2-5; 13 nucleotides align to TRBD2. The sample consisted of PBMCs. CDR3 sequence reads: CASTRTSGGPQQTQYF. The CDR3, as DNA: TGTGCTAGCACCCGGACTAGCGGGGGACCTCAACAGACCCAGTACTTC.